The 19 T cell receptor beta chains below all came from one sample that was sequenced in a study of T cell clones after liver transplantation. Assay: immunoSEQ multiplex PCR; the TCRdb copy retains only in-frame clones and omits some. Among roughly 4,600 clones listed, more than 20% were seen once. Sequencing of dividing CFSE-low cells from the MLR defined alloreactive TCRbeta sequences. Antigens of these TCRs are unknown. The sequencing sample was made of CD4+ T cells from cultured PBMCs. Every receptor here comes from a human patient who received a liver transplant. Some T cells could come from the graft donor.

By frequency in the sample, this clone is medium-sized. The chain combines TRBV5-4 with TRBJ1-3; D gene unclear. This CDR3 is built from 15 residues. Trimming took off 0 bases at V and 0 bases at J, with 7 bases between the two ends. The germline gives CDR1 SGHNT, CDR2 YYREEE (reference sequence). CDR3 nucleotides: TGTGCCAGCAGCTTGGTAGGACCCTCTGGAAACACCATATATTTT. It yields the protein CASSLVGPSGNTIYF.

This chain uses TRBV18 with TRBJ2-3; 11 nucleotides match TRBD2. The CDR3 is 16 amino acids. CDR1 KGHSH and CDR2 LQKENI come from the germline V gene. J was trimmed by 2 bases and V by 5 bases; bases with no gene match: 6. The CDR3 reads CASSATSGSPTDTQYF. CDR3 coding DNA: TGTGCCAGCTCAGCCACTAGCGGGAGTCCCACAGATACGCAGTATTTT.

This clone came up a few times. The chain joins TRBV5-4 to TRBJ2-3; TRBD1 agrees at 8 bases. Germline-derived CDR1 and CDR2 are SGHNT and YYREEE (reference sequence). This CDR3 is 18 amino acids long. J lost 0 bases, V lost 4 bases, and 13 bases had no gene match. The CDR3 coding sequence is TGTGCCAGCAGCGCCCCTTACAGGGGGTCCCCTAGCACAGATACGCAGTATTTT. Protein: CASSAPYRGSPSTDTQYF. The whole variable domain, remainder taken from reference TRBV5-4 and TRBJ2-3, is ETGVTQSPTHLIKTRGQQVTLRCSSQSGHNTVSWYQQALGQGPQFIFQYYREEENGRGNFPPRFSGLQFPNYSSELNVNALELDDSALYLCASSAPYRGSPSTDTQYFGPGTRLTVL.

The V and J genes are TRBV19 and TRBJ2-1; D unresolved. Trimming took 6 bases from V and 8 from J, leaving 17 bases between them. The CDR3 is 14 residues long. Per the germline V gene, CDR1 is LNHDA and CDR2 is SQIVND (reference sequence). As DNA, the CDR3 is TGTGCCAGTAGCCCCTCGGCCCCGAGCGATGAGCAGTTCTTC. Translated: CASSPSAPSDEQFF.

This clone showed up just once. The chain carries TRBV6-5 and TRBJ2-4; D gene ambiguous. V gave up 4 bases and J gave up 8 bases, with 15 bases separating them. CDR3 size: 14 residues. Germline values: CDR1 MNHEY, CDR2 SVGAGI. The CDR3 protein is CASSSTATDDIQYF. The CDR3 nucleotides are TGTGCCAGCAGTTCCACCGCGACGGACGACATTCAGTACTTC.

Remarks on this clone: Additional DNA sequences in this sample encode the identical CDR3. V usage is TRBV9 and J usage is TRBJ2-7, with D maybe TRBD1 (6 bases). Trimming took 0 bases from V and 3 from J, leaving 10 bases between them. Germline values: CDR1 SGDLS, CDR2 YYNGEE. This CDR3 spans 14 amino acids. CDR3 amino acids: CASSVDPGDYEQYF. The CDR3 coding sequence is TGTGCCAGCAGCGTAGATCCAGGGGACTACGAGCAGTACTTC.

By share, this clone counts as medium-sized. V gene TRBV9 combines with J gene TRBJ1-2, with 9 bases that match TRBD1. This CDR3 region has 16 residues. Germline loops: CDR1 SGDLS, CDR2 YYNGEE. Trimming removed 4 bases from V and 1 base from J; junction bases left unmatched: 8. The CDR3 reads CASSPWTGVGNYGYTF. The CDR3 nucleotides are TGTGCCAGCAGCCCCTGGACAGGGGTGGGTAACTATGGCTACACCTTC.

The chain employs TRBV9 and TRBJ1-4; the D is unclear. V was clipped by 4 bases and J by 4 bases, with 11 bases between them. This CDR3 spans 14 amino acids. Germline CDR1 is SGDLS and CDR2 is YYNGEE. The CDR3 DNA reads as TGTGCCAGCAGCCCACTATCCTATAATGAAAAACTGTTTTTT. Residues: CASSPLSYNEKLFF. Full variable domain (outside the CDR3, taken from reference TRBV9 and TRBJ1-4): DSGVTQTPKHLITATGQRVTLRCSPRSGDLSVYWYQQSLDQGLQFLIQYYNGEERAKGNILERFSAQQFPDLHSELNLSSLELGDSALYFCASSPLSYNEKLFFGSGTQLSVL.

Concerning this clone: With a much larger clone just one base away, this may be a read error. The rearrangement joins TRBV28 to TRBJ1-2; weak D call: TRBD1 (6 bases). This CDR3 contains 12 residues. CDR1 MDHEN and CDR2 SYDVKM come from the germline V gene. Trimming cost V 2 bases and J 6 bases, with 7 bases left between them. The CDR3 protein is CASSLRGDGYTF. CDR3 DNA sequence: TGTGCCAGCAGTTTAAGGGGGGATGGCTACACCTTC.

Judged by abundance, this clone is medium-sized. CDR3 coding DNA: TGTGCCAGTAGTCCCGGTTTCGATCAGCCCCAGCATTTT. It specifies CASSPGFDQPQHF. V and J are TRBV19 and TRBJ1-5; no clear D gene. There are 13 residues in the CDR3. Germline CDR1 is LNHDA and CDR2 is SQIVND (reference sequence). V was cut by 5 bases and J by 5 bases, with 10 bases left in between.

This clone counts as medium-sized. V gene TRBV15 combines with J gene TRBJ2-1, with TRBD1 matching 10 bases. The germline V gene encodes CDR1 LNHNV and CDR2 YYDKDF (reference sequence). CDR3 length: 16 amino acids. After removal of 3 bases from V and 6 bases from J, the junction contained 8 bases not matched to a gene. The CDR3 nucleotides are TGTGCCACCAGCAGCTTCGGACAGGGGGACCTCAATGAGCAGTTCTTC. Its translation: CATSSFGQGDLNEQFF. Drawing the rest from reference TRBV15 and TRBJ2-1, the complete variable domain is DAMVIQNPRYQVTQFGKPVTLSCSQTLNHNVMYWYQQKSSQAPKLLFHYYDKDFNNEADTPDNFQSRRPNTSFCFLDIRSPGLGDTAMYLCATSSFGQGDLNEQFFGPGTRLTVL.

The chain combines TRBV9 with TRBJ1-1, with 11 bases identical to TRBD1. V dropped 7 bases and J dropped 5; count of bases not matched to a gene: 4. CDR1 SGDLS and CDR2 YYNGEE come from the germline V gene. The CDR3 sequence is 13 residues long. The CDR3 sequence is CASGQGARTEAFF. The CDR3 DNA reads TGTGCCAGCGGACAGGGGGCTCGGACTGAAGCTTTCTTT.

The chain has TRBV7-2 and TRBJ1-4; TRBD1 is a possible D gene (5 bases). Germline CDR1 SGHTA, CDR2 FQGNSA. The CDR3 extends over 15 amino acids. V shed 5 bases and J shed 8 bases, with 18 bases lying between them. CDR3 DNA: TGTGCCAGCAGCAAGGGGCAGGGTGAGCAAGAAAAACTGTTTTTT. It translates to CASSKGQGEQEKLFF.

The chain links TRBV4-1 to TRBJ2-7; D is perhaps TRBD1 (6 bases). The V gene's germline CDR1 is MGHRA and CDR2 YSYEKL. The CDR3 contains 14 residues. V lost 4 bases and J 0 bases, leaving 10 bases between the germline ends. The chain's CDR3 is CASSRTESSYEQYF. DNA of the CDR3: TGCGCCAGCAGCCGGACAGAGAGCTCCTACGAGCAGTACTTC.

This clone was observed a handful of times. The gene calls are TRBV7-2 and TRBJ2-1; D is perhaps TRBD2 (5 bases). Germline CDR1 and CDR2: SGHTA and FQGNSA. The V end lost 5 bases, the J end lost 9 bases, and 14 bases lay between the germline ends. The CDR3 is 13 residues long. This chain's CDR3 is CASSDMWAGEQFF. Here the CDR3 DNA reads TGTGCCAGCAGCGACATGTGGGCGGGTGAGCAGTTCTTC.

Only a few counts were recorded for this clone. This rearrangement joins TRBV2 to TRBJ2-1; the match to TRBD2 covers 8 bases. This CDR3 contains 15 residues. With 3 bases clipped from V and 7 bases from J, the junction kept 8 bases outside the gene matches. The germline V gene has CDR1 SNHLY and CDR2 FYNNEI. The CDR3: CASSDGGGYSNEQFF. CDR3 in DNA: TGTGCCAGCAGTGATGGCGGGGGGTACAGTAATGAGCAGTTCTTC.

This clone appeared a few times. The genes are TRBV30 and TRBJ2-5, with D unclear. V was cut by 8 bases and J by 3 bases, with 13 bases left in between. The CDR3 runs to 12 residues. Germline CDR1 and CDR2: GTSNPN and SVGIG (reference sequence). The CDR3 protein is CAPPDPKETQYF. CDR3 sequence (DNA): TGTGCCCCTCCGGACCCTAAAGAGACCCAGTACTTC.

The table lists this clone with a few counts. The rearrangement links TRBV28 to TRBJ2-2; 11 positions match TRBD2. Germline loops: CDR1 MDHEN, CDR2 SYDVKM. Trimming removed 7 bases from V and 7 bases from J; junction bases left unmatched: 11. This CDR3 is built from 16 residues. The CDR3 reads CASIRLAGGSGGELFF. CDR3 coding DNA: TGTGCCAGCATACGGCTAGCGGGAGGTAGTGGCGGGGAGCTGTTTTTT.

The V and J genes are TRBV19 and TRBJ2-3, with a tentative D call TRBD1 (5 bases). Germline assignment: CDR1 LNHDA and CDR2 SQIVND (reference sequence). V gave up 2 bases and J gave up 5 bases, with 14 bases separating them. The CDR3 is made up of 15 amino acids. The CDR3, as DNA: TGTGCCAGTAGTATAAGCAGGGATCGTAAAGATACGCAGTATTTT. Translation: CASSISRDRKDTQYF.